These 25 T cell receptor beta chains share one sample of origin, sequenced in a study of blood T cell repertoires in COVID-19 (dated by TCRdb to 2018 to 2021). Receptor amplification or capture employed the immunoSEQ multiplex PCR assay. Entries here come from immuneACCESS through TCRdb and include only in-frame sequences with V and J called. Some clones fail to appear in such tables; in the studies checked, an unresolved V gene covers under half of the shortfall, and the cause of the remainder is unknown. This sample gives approximately 240,000 clones in total; about 88% of them show up just once. Under 2.5% of the sample belongs to the ten largest clones. Material: peripheral blood. The receptors were gathered from a woman aged 40 to 50 who had recovered from COVID-19.

The chain links TRBV5-4 to TRBJ1-2; D might be TRBD1 (5 bases). With 2 bases removed from V and 7 bases from J, the gap between germline ends came to 12 bases. The CDR3 has 13 amino acids. Germline V gene sequence: CDR1 SGHNT, CDR2 YYREEE (reference sequence). CDR3 sequence reads: CASSFQSRAGYTF. In DNA form, the CDR3 reads TGTGCCAGCAGCTTCCAGTCCAGGGCTGGCTACACCTTC.

This clone was counted a few times. The chain has TRBV15 and TRBJ2-7; 7 bases are a match to TRBD1. The CDR3 covers 15 residues. V dropped 4 bases and J dropped 0; count of bases not matched to a gene: 6. In germline, CDR1 is LNHNV, CDR2 YYDKDF (reference sequence). The CDR3 DNA reads TGTGCCACCAGCAAAGAGACAGGGAGCTCCTACGAGCAGTACTTC. Translation: CATSKETGSSYEQYF.

CDR3 DNA: TGTGCCAGCAGTTACTCACAGGGACCGTACGAGCAGTACTTC. The encoded protein is CASSYSQGPYEQYF. The chain recombines TRBV6-6 with TRBJ2-7, with TRBD1 as a possible D gene (6 bases). Trimming removed 0 bases from V and 4 bases from J, with 10 bases in between. Germline V CDR1 and CDR2: MNHNY, SVGAGI (reference sequence). This CDR3 is built from 14 residues.

The rearrangement joins TRBV5-1 to TRBJ1-5; TRBD1 agrees at 7 bases. The V and J ends lost 0 bases and 6 bases, in that order; junction bases with no gene match: 0. The CDR3 loop spans 13 amino acids. The germline CDR1 and CDR2 sequences are SGHRS and YFSETQ. As DNA, the CDR3 is TGCGCCAGCAGCTTGGGACAGGGTCAGCCCCAGCATTTT. This encodes CASSLGQGQPQHF.

The chain recombines TRBV20-1 with TRBJ2-1; TRBD2 agrees at 11 bases. The germline CDR1 and CDR2 sequences are DFQATT and SNEGSKA (reference sequence). This CDR3 spans 13 amino acids. V shed 3 bases and J 7 bases; nucleotides not matched to a gene: 2. CDR3 loop: CSASSGGANEQFF. CDR3 DNA: TGCAGTGCTAGTAGCGGGGGGGCGAATGAGCAGTTCTTC.

This clone was detected a few times. The chain uses TRBV19 and TRBJ1-1; 8 nucleotides agree with TRBD1. J lost 6 bases, V lost 2 bases, and 2 bases had no gene match. This CDR3 has 13 residues. Germline CDR1 reads LNHDA; CDR2 reads SQIVND (reference sequence). The CDR3 sequence is CASSIQGAPEAFF. CDR3 DNA sequence: TGTGCCAGTAGTATACAGGGGGCCCCTGAAGCTTTCTTT.

The gene calls are TRBV12-5 and TRBJ2-3; D gene uncertain. V was cut by 3 bases and J by 2 bases, with 6 bases left in between. Germline V CDR1 and CDR2: LGHNT, FRNRAP. This CDR3 comprises 13 residues. This CDR3 is CASGFGVTDTQYF. Here the CDR3 DNA reads TGTGCTAGTGGTTTCGGAGTCACAGATACGCAGTATTTT.

This rearrangement joins TRBV19 to TRBJ2-3; 7 bases fit TRBD2. From germline, CDR1 is LNHDA and CDR2 SQIVND (reference sequence). The CDR3 consists of 15 residues. The ends lost 5 bases at V and 1 base at J; junction bases unmatched: 6. The chain's CDR3 is CASSGWAGGTDTQYF. The CDR3, as DNA: TGTGCCAGTAGTGGGTGGGCGGGAGGCACAGATACGCAGTATTTT.

The rearrangement uses TRBV7-2 and TRBJ1-3; 8 bases fit TRBD1. The CDR3 length is 18 residues. V dropped 1 base and J dropped 4; count of bases not matched to a gene: 12. In germline, CDR1 is SGHTA, CDR2 FQGNSA. This CDR3 is CASSLVAPQGADGNTIYF. The CDR3 bases are TGTGCCAGCAGCTTAGTGGCCCCTCAGGGGGCGGACGGAAACACCATATATTTT.

The J gene is TRBJ2-3, the V gene TRBV11-3; TRBD1 matches 10 bases. The CDR3 runs to 16 residues. CDR1 SGHNT and CDR2 YENEEA come from the germline V gene. Losses at the gene ends were 5 bases for V and 4 bases for J; bases not matched to a gene: 9. CDR3 nucleotide sequence: TGTGCCAGCAGCCGCCCTTTGACAGGGGGCCCAGATACGCAGTATTTT. It yields the protein CASSRPLTGGPDTQYF. Complete variable domain (other parts from reference TRBV11-3 and TRBJ2-3): EAGVVQSPRYKIIEKKQPVAFWCNPISGHNTLYWYLQNLGQGPELLIRYENEEAVDDSQLPKDRFSAERLKGVDSTLKIQPAELGDSAVYLCASSRPLTGGPDTQYFGPGTRLTVL.

The J gene is TRBJ1-3, the V gene TRBV11-2; possibly TRBD1 for D (6 bases). CDR1 is SGHAT and CDR2 is FQNNGV in the germline V gene. The CDR3 is 15 amino acids. V was clipped by 5 bases and J by 0 bases, with 11 bases between them. The CDR3 DNA reads TGTGCCAGCAGCAAGACAGGCCTCTCTGGAAACACCATATATTTT. Translated: CASSKTGLSGNTIYF.

The CDR3 bases are TGTGCCAGTAGTATCACTGGGGCCAACGTCCTGACTTTC. This encodes CASSITGANVLTF. The V and J genes are TRBV19 and TRBJ2-6, with D unresolved. The CDR3 contains 13 residues. Per the germline V gene, CDR1 is LNHDA and CDR2 is SQIVND (reference sequence). The V and J ends lost 3 bases and 2 bases respectively, with 2 bases between them.

CDR3 nucleotide sequence: TGTGCCAGCAGTGATAGGACAGATGAAAAACTGTTTTTT. Translated: CASSDRTDEKLFF. The V and J genes are TRBV6-1 and TRBJ1-4; D is possibly TRBD1 (6 bases). This CDR3 region has 13 residues. The V end was cut by 3 bases, the J end by 6 bases, with 8 bases between. The germline gives CDR1 MNHNS, CDR2 SASEGT.

The J gene is TRBJ2-5, the V gene TRBV7-9, with a weak D call TRBD2 (5 bases). Trimming removed 2 bases at V and 5 bases at J, with 12 bases between. The germline V gene has CDR1 SEHNR and CDR2 FQNEAQ (reference sequence). CDR3 length equals 14 residues. The DNA of the CDR3 is TGTGCCAGCAGCTTAAAAGGACTCCGGGAGACCCAGTACTTC. Amino acid sequence: CASSLKGLRETQYF.

This chain connects TRBV4-2 to TRBJ1-1; D unclear. CDR1 is LGHNA and CDR2 is YNFKEQ in the germline V gene. V lost 1 base to trimming and J lost 4 bases, with 10 bases between them. CDR3 size: 14 residues. The CDR3 spells CASSQGEGVTEAFF. The CDR3 nucleotides read TGTGCCAGCAGCCAAGGCGAGGGCGTCACTGAAGCTTTCTTT.

The rearrangement uses TRBV6-5 and TRBJ2-1, with D possibly matching TRBD2 (6 bases). This CDR3 spans 15 amino acids. The germline CDR1 and CDR2 sequences are MNHEY and SVGAGI. Trimming shortened V by 2 bases and J by 4 bases, and 12 bases separated the two germline ends. CDR3 region: CASSYTGEGYNEQFF. The DNA of the CDR3 is TGTGCCAGCAGTTACACGGGGGAAGGATACAATGAGCAGTTCTTC.

This rearrangement joins TRBV9 to TRBJ1-1; 7 bases map to TRBD1. In germline, CDR1 is SGDLS, CDR2 YYNGEE. The V segment lost 4 bases and the J segment 1 base; nucleotides outside the gene matches: 4. This CDR3 has 14 residues. The DNA of the CDR3 is TGTGCCAGCAGCCTCCGGACAGGGAACACTGAAGCTTTCTTT. Protein product: CASSLRTGNTEAFF. The entire variable domain, with the rest obtained from reference TRBV9 and TRBJ1-1, is as follows: DSGVTQTPKHLITATGQRVTLRCSPRSGDLSVYWYQQSLDQGLQFLIQYYNGEERAKGNILERFSAQQFPDLHSELNLSSLELGDSALYFCASSLRTGNTEAFFGQGTRLTVV.

J is TRBJ2-2 and V is TRBV6-5; a weak D match, TRBD2 (6 bases). The germline gives CDR1 MNHEY, CDR2 SVGAGI. V shed 2 bases and J shed 5 bases, with 12 bases lying between them. This CDR3 has 15 residues. CDR3 sequence: CASSYGGVETGELFF. Written as DNA, the CDR3 is TGTGCCAGCAGTTACGGCGGGGTGGAAACCGGGGAGCTGTTTTTT.

This chain connects TRBV27 to TRBJ1-2; D is unresolved. The CDR3 has 16 residues. The V gene's germline CDR1 is MNHEY and CDR2 SMNVEV (reference sequence). The germline V and J ends were trimmed by 3 bases and 3 bases, with 17 bases remaining between them. The CDR3 nucleotides are TGTGCCAGCAGTTTGAAGTTCGGTGCCTTTCACTATGGCTACACCTTC. Its protein is CASSLKFGAFHYGYTF.

The V and J genes are TRBV19 and TRBJ1-4; D perhaps matches TRBD1 (6 bases). V shed 0 bases and J shed 10 bases, with 9 bases lying between them. The CDR3 totals 13 residues. Germline V gives CDR1 LNHDA, CDR2 SQIVND (reference sequence). The CDR3 spells CASSIDQGRKLFF. CDR3 nucleotide sequence: TGTGCCAGTAGTATAGACCAGGGGCGAAAACTGTTTTTT.

The chain is built from TRBV19 and TRBJ2-5; 12 bases agree with TRBD1. With 8 bases clipped from V and 6 bases from J, the junction kept 7 bases outside the gene matches. Germline loops: CDR1 LNHDA, CDR2 SQIVND (reference sequence). This CDR3 is built from 14 residues. The DNA of the CDR3 is TGTGCCAGTGATCCGGGACAGGGGGCTAAGACCCAGTACTTC. Translated, it gives CASDPGQGAKTQYF. Combining the CDR3 with reference TRBV19 and TRBJ2-5 gives the whole variable domain DGGITQSPKYLFRKEGQNVTLSCEQNLNHDAMYWYRQDPGQGLRLIYYSQIVNDFQKGDIAEGYSVSREKKESFPLTVTSAQKNPTAFYLCASDPGQGAKTQYFGPGTRLLVL.

The rearrangement links TRBV15 to TRBJ2-3; maybe TRBD2 (6 bases). The CDR3 runs to 15 residues. Per the germline V gene, CDR1 is LNHNV and CDR2 is YYDKDF (reference sequence). V gave up 5 bases and J gave up 0 bases, with 12 bases separating them. The CDR3 sequence: CATSPLASSTDTQYF. CDR3 bases: TGTGCCACCAGCCCTCTAGCGTCTAGCACAGATACGCAGTATTTT.

The rearrangement uses TRBV28 and TRBJ2-7; 8 bases agree with TRBD2. V was pared by 4 bases and J by 3 bases, with 8 bases of the junction left unmatched. CDR3 length equals 15 residues. In germline, CDR1 is MDHEN, CDR2 SYDVKM. The CDR3 DNA reads as TGTGCCAGCAGTTCGGGGGGGCACTTTTACTACGAGCAGTACTTC. Protein product: CASSSGGHFYYEQYF.

The V and J genes are TRBV11-3 and TRBJ2-7; the match to TRBD1 covers 8 bases. The junction had 9 bases not matched to a gene; V was cut back by 2 bases and J by 6 bases. Per the germline V gene, CDR1 is SGHNT and CDR2 is YENEEA. The CDR3 is 15 residues long. This chain's CDR3 is CASSLLQGAFGEQYF. CDR3 DNA sequence: TGTGCCAGCAGCTTACTCCAGGGGGCGTTTGGCGAGCAGTACTTC. Looking up the rest from reference TRBV11-3 and TRBJ2-7 gives the full variable domain: EAGVVQSPRYKIIEKKQPVAFWCNPISGHNTLYWYLQNLGQGPELLIRYENEEAVDDSQLPKDRFSAERLKGVDSTLKIQPAELGDSAVYLCASSLLQGAFGEQYFGPGTRLTVT.

The rearrangement joins TRBV11-1 to TRBJ2-2; D uncertain. Trimming cost V 0 bases and J 3 bases, with 5 bases left between them. CDR3 length: 14 amino acids. Germline CDR1 reads SGHAT; CDR2 reads FQDESV (reference sequence). The CDR3 here is CASSLARDTGELFF. CDR3 DNA: TGTGCCAGCAGCTTAGCAAGAGACACCGGGGAGCTGTTTTTT.